This is a list of T cell receptor beta chains from one sample in a study of blood T cells in healthy people across ages. One entry per CDR3 protein, called by TCRdb with MiXCR from the 5' RACE reads. The sample has hundreds of thousands of distinct CDR3 sequences; roughly 56% are singletons. The sequenced sample was blood. The receptors here all came from a man aged 40-50 years in good health. Both conserved end residues are part of each CDR3. Fields, in order: CDR3 DNA, CDR3 protein, D gene, CDR3 length, J gene, V gene, clone size. The D gene is left open where the match is weak. A row's size may be missing; if present it is once, few, many or a size class.

DNA: TGTGCCAGCAGTTCACCCGGGACAGGGGGCCGTTTAAACGAAAAACTGTTTTTT
CDR3: CASSSPGTGGRLNEKLFF
D: TRBD1
length: 18
J: TRBJ1-4
V: TRBV28
size: -

DNA: TGTGCCAGCAGCTTTAGCTCATTTCAGGGGGTTCAGGCAGATACGCAGTATTTT
CDR3: CASSFSSFQGVQADTQYF
D: TRBD1
length: 18
J: TRBJ2-3
V: TRBV7-2
size: -

DNA: TGTGCCAGCAGTCTGCAGACCTCTGGGGCCAACGTCCTGACTTTC
CDR3: CASSLQTSGANVLTF
D: -
length: 15
J: TRBJ2-6
V: TRBV25-1
size: -

DNA: TGTGCCAGCAGTTTAGTCAGGGGAGGGGGGAAGGATACGCAGTATTTT
CDR3: CASSLVRGGGKDTQYF
D: -
length: 16
J: TRBJ2-3
V: TRBV27
size: -

DNA: TGCAGTGCTAGGGCCTCGACAGGAGGGTTCAGCCAGCCCCAGCATTTT
CDR3: CSARASTGGFSQPQHF
D: -
length: 16
J: TRBJ1-5
V: TRBV20-1
size: -

DNA: TGTGCCAGCAGCCCATGGCTCCTAAACCAAGAGACCCAGTACTTC
CDR3: CASSPWLLNQETQYF
D: -
length: 15
J: TRBJ2-5
V: TRBV7-8
size: -

DNA: TGTGCCAGCAGCTTAGGGACTAGCGGTCTGGATACGCAGTATTTT
CDR3: CASSLGTSGLDTQYF
D: TRBD2
length: 15
J: TRBJ2-3
V: TRBV7-3
size: -

DNA: TGTGCCAGCAGTATGGGAGGCGGGAACACCGGGGAGCTGTTTTTT
CDR3: CASSMGGGNTGELFF
D: -
length: 15
J: TRBJ2-2
V: TRBV13
size: -

DNA: TGTGCCAGCAGCCCGCACCAGGGCAGGGGGCCTCAAGAGACCCAGTACTTC
CDR3: CASSPHQGRGPQETQYF
D: TRBD1
length: 17
J: TRBJ2-5
V: TRBV4-2
size: few

DNA: TGTGCCAGCAGCCAAAACAGGGGACAAAACAATGAGCAGTTCTTC
CDR3: CASSQNRGQNNEQFF
D: TRBD1
length: 15
J: TRBJ2-1
V: TRBV14
size: -

DNA: TGTGCCAGCAGCTTAGATGGGGGTTATCAGCCCCAGCATTTT
CDR3: CASSLDGGYQPQHF
D: -
length: 14
J: TRBJ1-5
V: TRBV7-2
size: -

DNA: TGTGCCAGCAAAAGTATGGGTGCTGGGGCCAACGTCCTGACTTTC
CDR3: CASKSMGAGANVLTF
D: -
length: 15
J: TRBJ2-6
V: TRBV7-9
size: few